The text below deals with one TCR beta chain. Patients were newly diagnosed with stage II-IVA oral cavity squamous cell carcinoma without prior systemic or radiation treatment. Analysis of PBMCs was direct, with no culture step. These data are taken from a study of neoadjuvant anti-PD-1 for oral cavity cancer. Whole-study context: Before surgery, most patients got three to four biweekly 3 mg/kg nivolumab doses.

In germline, CDR1 is MNHNS, CDR2 SASEGT. V lost 1 base and J 6 bases, leaving 10 bases between the germline ends. This CDR3 contains 14 residues. Profiled with immunoSEQ multiplex PCR; TCRdb holds only in-frame clones, not every one. The sample has under 85,000 clones, 84% seen once; the top ten hold around 3.1%. This receptor was obtained from a person aged 35-79 years with oral cavity squamous cell carcinoma. The rearrangement links TRBV6-1 to TRBJ1-5, with a weak D call TRBD1 (6 bases). This specimen was PBMCs, taken before nivolumab (anti-PD-1) treatment. The CDR3 DNA reads as TGTGCCAGCAGTGAAGAAGGGGGTAGTCAGCCCCAGCATTTT. Translation: CASSEEGGSQPQHF.